A selection of T cell receptor beta chains follows, all from one sample in a study of early T cells in non-severe SARS-CoV-2 infection. One entry per CDR3 protein results from TCRdb running MiXCR on the 5' RACE reads. The sample shows some 82,000 distinct CDR3 sequences, 10% to 15% of them seen only once. The sample here was whole blood, taken at baseline. These TCRs come from an adult who was a healthcare worker with PCR-confirmed SARS-CoV-2 infection or an uninfected control (not recorded which). CDR3s include the opening cysteine and the closing phenylalanine or tryptophan. The D gene is left open where the match is weak.

v_call	j_call	d_call	cdr3_aa
TRBV28	TRBJ2-7	-	CASRRSYEQYF
TRBV20-1	TRBJ2-5	TRBD1	CSAIDRAQETQYF
TRBV19	TRBJ1-5	-	CASSRDPGTTYSNQPQHF
TRBV28	TRBJ1-5	-	CASSLLVVMGNQPQHF
TRBV28	TRBJ1-2	-	CASSSRQVYYGYTF
TRBV21-1	TRBJ1-1	-	CASSHKGGTEPMRGTEAFF
TRBV7-8	TRBJ2-7	-	CASSLGGLAPSEQYF
TRBV12-5	TRBJ2-7	-	CASGLFPGEQYF
TRBV6-5	TRBJ2-7	-	CASSYLGRYEQYF
TRBV5-5	TRBJ1-5	TRBD1	CASSFDRVNQPQHF
TRBV9	TRBJ2-7	TRBD2	CASSVAWTSDYEQYF
TRBV14	TRBJ2-2	-	CASSQMAPTGELFF
TRBV2	TRBJ2-3	-	CASSNDFTDTQYF
TRBV20-1	TRBJ2-3	-	CSARETAHTDTQYF
TRBV11-2	TRBJ2-1	TRBD2	CASSYSLAGGGEQFF
TRBV30	TRBJ2-2	-	CAWSVPRLATNTGELFF
TRBV6-5	TRBJ2-1	-	CASSYWDEQFF
TRBV20-1	TRBJ2-2	TRBD2	CSASWTSGNTGELFF
TRBV27	TRBJ2-1	-	CASSPNRLDSYNEQFF
TRBV12-3/TRBV12-4	TRBJ2-1	TRBD1	CASSFQGADEQFF
TRBV7-9	TRBJ1-2	-	CASSLTELYGYTF
TRBV6-6	TRBJ2-5	TRBD2	CASSYPTTSGSGRETQYF
TRBV7-9	TRBJ1-5	-	CASSLGQHQPQHF
TRBV20-1	TRBJ2-3	TRBD2	CSAPSGSTDTQYF
TRBV12-3/TRBV12-4	TRBJ1-5	-	CASSPQDNQPQHF
TRBV6-4	TRBJ2-2	TRBD1	CTSRSTGAGGELFF
TRBV29-1	TRBJ1-4	TRBD1	CSVGTGQGEKLFF
TRBV20-1	TRBJ2-1	-	CSARALRDFNEQFF
TRBV4-2	TRBJ1-1	TRBD1	CASSYPTGGGDTEAFF
TRBV6-2/TRBV6-3	TRBJ2-4	-	CASSFSIGYQYF
TRBV5-1	TRBJ2-7	TRBD1	CASSSGTGPSYEQYF
TRBV7-3	TRBJ2-7	-	CASSLSGTTYEQYF
TRBV6-5	TRBJ1-5	TRBD1	CASSTGVVGNQPQHF
TRBV27	TRBJ2-3	TRBD1	CASRRQGSADTQYF
TRBV7-9	TRBJ1-1	-	CASGRQMNTEAFF
TRBV9	TRBJ2-2	TRBD2	CASGTSGTGELFF
TRBV20-1	TRBJ1-1	-	CSAVGEGSEAFF
TRBV2	TRBJ1-1	-	CASDTEMNTEAFF
TRBV28	TRBJ1-6	TRBD1	CASSGSGTGRSMTLHF
TRBV7-9	TRBJ2-2	-	CASRGSGTTGELFF
TRBV18	TRBJ1-6	TRBD1	CASSLRTGESPLHF
TRBV6-1	TRBJ1-1	-	CASRRTALNTEAFF
TRBV3-1	TRBJ1-2	-	CASSQAGGTGYTF